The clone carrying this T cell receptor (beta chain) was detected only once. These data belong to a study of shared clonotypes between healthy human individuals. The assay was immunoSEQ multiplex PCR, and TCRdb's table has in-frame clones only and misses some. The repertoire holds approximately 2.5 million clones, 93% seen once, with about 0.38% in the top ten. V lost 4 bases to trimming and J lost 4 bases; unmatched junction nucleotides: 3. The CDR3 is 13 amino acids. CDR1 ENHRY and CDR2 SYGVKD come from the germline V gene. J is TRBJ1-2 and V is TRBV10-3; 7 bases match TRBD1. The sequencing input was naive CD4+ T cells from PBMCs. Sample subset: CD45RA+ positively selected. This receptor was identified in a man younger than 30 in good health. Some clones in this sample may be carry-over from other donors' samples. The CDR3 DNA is TGTGCCATCAGTGTGACAGGGAGCTATGGCTACACCTTC. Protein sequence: CAISVTGSYGYTF.